The source of this T cell receptor beta chain is a study of T cells in Graves' hyperthyroidism and ophthalmopathy. Study information: Specimen type is peripheral blood, collected at initial diagnosis prior to any treatment.

The ends were cut back, 3 bases at V and 2 bases at J, with 12 bases in the middle. The CDR3 covers 14 residues. Germline V gives CDR1 SQVTM, CDR2 ANQGSEA. Amplification of TCR beta CDR3 regions used RNA as the template. First-round RT-PCR of the TCR CDR3 relied on the HTBI primer set. TCRdb itself ran the multiplex PCR reads through MiXCR, one entry per CDR3 protein. This table has 400,000 or so distinct CDR3 sequences, about 14% appearing once. With duration under 3 months, ophthalmopathy was active: Clinical Activity Score at least 3, NOSPECS at least 4. This clonotype was observed at least ten times. Its matching antigen is unknown. Study findings and constraints: Stable hyperthyroidism was separated from ophthalmopathy by a model based on 13 V-J features. In the blood, most expanded thyroid clonotypes above 0.001 appeared as well.

The rearrangement links TRBV29-1 to TRBJ2-3; maybe TRBD1 (5 bases). The sequenced sample was blood. This clonotype originated in a man aged 50 or older with Graves' ophthalmopathy. The CDR3: CSVEGRQTTDTQYF. In nucleotides, the CDR3 is TGCAGCGTTGAGGGGCGCCAAACCACAGATACGCAGTATTTT.